One TCR beta chain is described in this entry. A read error may account for a junction end that differs from germline. This specimen comes from a study of tumor-infiltrating lymphocytes in primary liver carcinoma. Turning to the study itself: Enrolled patients were male and female, aged 30 to 69 years.

From around 0.5 ug total RNA, TCR beta cDNA was generated with a primer in the constant region. Libraries for TCR beta were built through three nested multiplex PCR rounds, which together made up a slightly modified ARM-PCR procedure. Amplification in the first two PCR rounds was performed using TRBV1-TRBV30 forward primers and a C-beta reverse primer for 10 cycles each. TCRdb processed the multiplex PCR reads anew with MiXCR; each CDR3 protein has one entry. The profile shows 150,000 to 200,000 distinct CDR3 sequences, around four fifths of them singletons. The tissue used was unsorted bulk material of about 19-31 mg. RNA and DNA were co-extracted from it with the AllPrep DNA/RNA mini kit. None of the patients had received treatment, and all had chronic HBV infection. The CDR3 length is 16 residues. From germline, CDR1 is MDHEN and CDR2 SYDVKM.

The sequence was collected from a man aged 35 to 55 with primary liver carcinoma and hepatitis B virus infection. Sequencing was done on a sample of tumor tissue from primary liver carcinoma. The V and J genes are TRBV28 and TRBJ1-1; weak D call: TRBD1 (6 bases). The CDR3 sequence: CDSRTALLIMNTEDFF. CDR3 coding DNA: TGTGACAGCAGGACAGCGCTCCTAATCATGAACACTGAAGATTTCTTT.